The rows below give T cell receptor beta chains drawn from one sample of a study of T-cell reconstitution after alpha-beta-depleted transplantation in children. A single record per CDR3 protein comes from TCRdb applying MiXCR to the PCR reads. The sample gives approximately 430,000 distinct CDR3 sequences, around 15% of which show up once; roughly 27% is in the top ten. The sample was PBMCs, mostly from graft donor cells, taken 360 days after TCRalphabeta/CD19-depleted stem cell transplant. These receptors all come from a boy younger than two who had a stem cell transplant for Wiskott-Aldrich syndrome, so the T cells may come from the graft donor. CDR3s include the opening cysteine and the closing phenylalanine or tryptophan. Fields, in order: clone size, J gene, V gene, D gene, CDR3 protein, CDR3 DNA. The D gene is left open where the match is weak. A clone size is listed for some rows: how often the clone was seen (once, few, many), or a class if it is expanded.

few | TRBJ2-3 | TRBV21-1 | - | CASIQASVQRGTDTQYF | TGTGCCAGCATCCAAGCCTCCGTCCAGCGGGGCACAGATACGCAGTATTTT
many | TRBJ2-1 | TRBV7-9 | TRBD2 | CASSFSGNIYNEQFF | TGTGCCAGCAGCTTTAGCGGGAACATCTACAATGAGCAGTTCTTC
few | TRBJ2-3 | TRBV24-1 | - | CATSDREALSTDTQYF | TGTGCCACCAGTGATCGAGAGGCCCTTAGCACAGATACGCAGTATTTT
- | TRBJ2-1 | TRBV6-2/TRBV6-3 | - | CASSYVISYNEQFF | TGTGCCAGCAGTTACGTCATCTCCTACAATGAGCAGTTCTTC
many | TRBJ2-1 | TRBV2 | - | CASTNEQFF | TGTGCCAGCACAAATGAGCAGTTCTTC
- | TRBJ1-6 | TRBV7-2 | TRBD1 | CASSFGTGTRSSYNSPLHF | TGTGCCAGCAGCTTTGGGACAGGGACCCGCAGCTCCTATAATTCACCCCTCCACTTT
- | TRBJ2-3 | TRBV7-2 | - | CASSSRPSTDTQYF | TGTGCCAGCAGCTCTAGACCCAGCACAGATACGCAGTATTTT
few | TRBJ2-3 | TRBV30 | - | CAWSVGQEDTQYF | TGTGCCTGGAGTGTTGGGCAAGAAGATACGCAGTATTTT
few | TRBJ2-1 | TRBV12-3/TRBV12-4 | - | CASSLVMGPLYNEQFF | TGTGCCAGCAGTTTAGTGATGGGGCCACTCTACAATGAGCAGTTCTTC
- | TRBJ2-3 | TRBV5-1 | - | CASSQRQASTDTQYF | TGCGCCAGCAGCCAACGACAGGCTAGCACAGATACGCAGTATTTT
few | TRBJ2-4 | TRBV24-1 | - | CATSDSGSGRRNIQYF | TGTGCCACCAGTGACTCGGGATCGGGAAGGAGGAACATTCAGTACTTC
few | TRBJ2-7 | TRBV30 | - | CAWSVSYEQYF | TGTGCCTGGAGTGTATCCTACGAGCAGTACTTC
few | TRBJ2-3 | TRBV29-1 | - | CSVEATGLDTQYF | TGCAGCGTTGAAGCTACAGGGCTAGATACGCAGTATTTT
few | TRBJ1-3 | TRBV10-3 | - | CAISTWTGNTIYF | TGTGCCATCAGTACTTGGACCGGAAACACCATATATTTT
- | TRBJ1-2 | TRBV18 | TRBD1 | CVSSQGQVYGYTF | TGTGTCAGCTCCCAAGGACAGGTCTATGGCTACACCTTC
- | TRBJ2-7 | TRBV10-3 | - | CAISPTVSSYKQYF | TGTGCCATCAGCCCGACAGTTAGCTCCTACAAGCAGTACTTC
many | TRBJ2-1 | TRBV5-1 | - | CASSLAQRDEQFF | TGCGCCAGCAGCTTGGCCCAGCGGGATGAGCAGTTCTTC
- | TRBJ2-3 | TRBV3-1 | - | CASSQAGTDTQYF | TGTGCCAGCAGCCAAGCTGGAACAGATACGCAGTATTTT
many | TRBJ2-3 | TRBV9 | - | CASSASDWGDTQYF | TGTGCCAGCAGCGCCTCGGACTGGGGGGATACGCAGTATTTT
- | TRBJ2-1 | TRBV10-3 | - | CAIRSPSDAYNEQFF | TGTGCCATCAGATCCCCTAGCGATGCCTACAATGAGCAGTTCTTC
- | TRBJ2-7 | TRBV9 | - | CASSPYSWGWGGHYEQYF | TGTGCCAGCAGCCCCTATTCTTGGGGATGGGGAGGCCACTACGAGCAGTACTTC
once | TRBJ2-7 | TRBV10-3 | TRBD1 | CATRGQSIYEQYF | TGTGCCACCCGGGGACAGTCGATCTACGAGCAGTACTTC
few | TRBJ2-7 | TRBV7-2 | - | CASSYQPSSYEQYF | TGTGCCAGCAGCTACCAGCCAAGCTCCTACGAGCAGTACTTC
- | TRBJ2-1 | TRBV6-2/TRBV6-3 | TRBD2 | CASSSPLAGVFSEQFF | TGTGCCAGCAGTTCCCCTCTAGCGGGGGTCTTCAGTGAGCAGTTCTTC
many | TRBJ2-7 | TRBV24-1 | - | CATSDLGYEQYF | TGTGCCACCAGTGATTTGGGTTACGAGCAGTACTTC
few | TRBJ2-7 | TRBV28 | - | CASSLPPAVHEQYF | TGTGCCAGCAGTCTCCCACCGGCGGTGCACGAGCAGTACTTC
many | TRBJ2-2 | TRBV6-5 | - | CASQGGTGELFF | TGTGCCAGTCAGGGGGGAACCGGGGAGCTGTTTTTT
- | TRBJ2-3 | TRBV5-1 | - | CASSLEGQDTQYF | TGCGCCAGCAGCTTGGAGGGACAAGATACGCAGTATTTT
few | TRBJ2-7 | TRBV4-1 | - | CASSTPGKYEQYF | TGCGCCAGCAGCACTCCGGGGAAGTACGAGCAGTACTTC
- | TRBJ2-7 | TRBV29-1 | - | CSVGGIKGMSSYEQYF | TGCAGCGTTGGGGGGATCAAGGGGATGAGCTCCTACGAGCAGTACTTC
- | TRBJ2-1 | TRBV15 | - | CATSRGGPGRDNEQFF | TGTGCCACCAGCAGAGGGGGCCCGGGACGAGACAATGAGCAGTTCTTC
- | TRBJ1-1 | TRBV5-6 | - | CASSLRYKYTEAFF | TGTGCCAGCAGCCTTAGATATAAGTACACTGAAGCTTTCTTT
- | TRBJ1-6 | TRBV5-1 | - | CASSFTRGNNSPLHF | TGCGCCAGCAGCTTCACTCGAGGGAATAATTCACCCCTCCACTTT
- | TRBJ2-4 | TRBV5-1 | TRBD2 | CASSLGLAGLVNIQYF | TGCGCCAGCAGCTTGGGGCTAGCGGGACTTGTAAACATTCAGTACTTC
few | TRBJ2-3 | TRBV29-1 | TRBD2 | CSVVAGIHTDTQYF | TGCAGCGTTGTAGCGGGAATACACACAGATACGCAGTATTTT
- | TRBJ2-1 | TRBV5-1 | - | CASSFDPYNEQFF | TGCGCCAGCAGCTTTGACCCGTACAATGAGCAGTTCTTC
- | TRBJ2-1 | TRBV7-2 | - | CASSLVEGRNEQFF | TGTGCCAGCAGCTTAGTGGAGGGGAGGAATGAGCAGTTCTTC
- | TRBJ2-1 | TRBV4-3 | - | CASSPTRPSSYNEQFF | TGCGCCAGCAGCCCGACCAGGCCGAGCTCCTACAATGAGCAGTTCTTC
- | TRBJ2-5 | TRBV24-1 | - | CATSDWALGEETQYF | TGTGCCACCAGTGATTGGGCCCTAGGAGAAGAGACCCAGTACTTC